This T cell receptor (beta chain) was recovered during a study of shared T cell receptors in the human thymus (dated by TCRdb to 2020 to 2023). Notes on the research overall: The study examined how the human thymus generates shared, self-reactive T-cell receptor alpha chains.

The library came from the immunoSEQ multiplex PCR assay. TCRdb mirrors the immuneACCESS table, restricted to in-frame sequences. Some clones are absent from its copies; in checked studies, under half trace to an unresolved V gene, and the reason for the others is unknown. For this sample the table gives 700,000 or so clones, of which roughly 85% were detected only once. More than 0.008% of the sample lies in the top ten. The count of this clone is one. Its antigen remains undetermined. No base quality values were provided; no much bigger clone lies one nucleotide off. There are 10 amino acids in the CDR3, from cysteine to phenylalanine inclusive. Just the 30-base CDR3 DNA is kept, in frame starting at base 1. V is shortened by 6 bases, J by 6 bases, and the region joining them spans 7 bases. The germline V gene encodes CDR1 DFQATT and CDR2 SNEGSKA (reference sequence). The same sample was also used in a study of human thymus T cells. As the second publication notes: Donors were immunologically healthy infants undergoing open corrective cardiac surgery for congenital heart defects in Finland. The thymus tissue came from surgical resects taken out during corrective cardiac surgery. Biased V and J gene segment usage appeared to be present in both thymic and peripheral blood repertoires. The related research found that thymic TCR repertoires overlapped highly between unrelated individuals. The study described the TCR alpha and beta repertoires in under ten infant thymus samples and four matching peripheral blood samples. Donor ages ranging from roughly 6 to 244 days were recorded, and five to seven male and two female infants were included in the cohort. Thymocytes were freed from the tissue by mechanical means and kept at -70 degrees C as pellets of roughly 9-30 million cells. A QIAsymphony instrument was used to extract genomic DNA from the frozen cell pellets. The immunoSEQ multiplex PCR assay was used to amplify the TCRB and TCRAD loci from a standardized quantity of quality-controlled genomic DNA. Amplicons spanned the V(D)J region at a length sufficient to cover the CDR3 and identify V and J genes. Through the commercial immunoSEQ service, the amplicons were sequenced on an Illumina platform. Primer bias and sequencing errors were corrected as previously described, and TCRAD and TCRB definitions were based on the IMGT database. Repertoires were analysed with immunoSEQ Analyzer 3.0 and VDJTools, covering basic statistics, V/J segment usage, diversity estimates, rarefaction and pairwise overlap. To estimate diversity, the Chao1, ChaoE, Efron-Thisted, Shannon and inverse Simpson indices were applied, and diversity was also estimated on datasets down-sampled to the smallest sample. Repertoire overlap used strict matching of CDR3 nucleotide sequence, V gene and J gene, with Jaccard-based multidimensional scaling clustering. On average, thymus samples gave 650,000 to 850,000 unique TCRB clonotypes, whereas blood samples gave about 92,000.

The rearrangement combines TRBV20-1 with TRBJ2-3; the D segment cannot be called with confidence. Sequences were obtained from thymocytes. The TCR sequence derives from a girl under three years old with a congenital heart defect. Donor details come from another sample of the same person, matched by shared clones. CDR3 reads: CSAVADTQYF. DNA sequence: TGCAGTGCCGTAGCCGATACGCAGTATTTT.